This record covers a single T cell receptor beta chain. Germline-derived CDR1 and CDR2 are MNHNS and SASEGT. This CDR3 is 15 amino acids long. V lost 6 bases to trimming and J lost 0 bases; unmatched junction nucleotides: 7. Template material for TCR beta VDJ and CDR3 profiling consisted of genomic DNA. TCRdb fed the reads into MiXCR, producing one record per CDR3 protein. The table lists some 200,000 distinct CDR3 sequences, under 55% of them singletons, with approximately 9.7% in the top ten. This record belongs to a study of CD8+CD57+ T cells in acquired aplastic anemia. The wider study: CD4+ and CD8+ cells, once sorted, gave DNA averaging about 3.4 ug.

All patients picked for sequencing had shown, by flow cytometry, an expansion of CD8+CD57+ cells. The gene calls are TRBV6-1 and TRBJ2-7; 8 bases are shared with TRBD1. The source is a human donor with aplastic anemia. The sequenced sample was sorted CD4+, CD8+, or CD8+CD57+ T cells (not recorded which) from PBMCs. The CDR3 nucleotides are TGTGCCAGCAGCCAGCGACAGGGGAGCTCCTACGAGCAGTACTTC. Translating it yields CASSQRQGSSYEQYF.